This T cell receptor (beta chain) was sequenced during a study of blood T cell repertoires in COVID-19. The CDR3 is made up of 14 amino acids. Trimming at V came to 2 bases and at J to 5 bases, leaving 4 bases not matched to a gene. Looked up from germline, CDR1 is SGHRS and CDR2 is YFSETQ. TCRdb's copy holds only in-frame clones and misses some; the assay was immunoSEQ multiplex PCR. This table has tens of thousands of clones, over 75% appearing once. The TCR comes from a human donor in a cohort sampled during active COVID-19. The sequencing input was peripheral blood. This chain connects TRBV5-1 to TRBJ2-1, with 7 nucleotides matching TRBD1. CDR3 residues: CASSFPGQNNEQFF. Here the CDR3 DNA reads TGCGCCAGCAGCTTCCCGGGACAGAACAATGAGCAGTTCTTC.